The sequence of this TCR beta chain was determined in a study of lymphopenia after photon versus proton radiotherapy. Study results and limitations: A bigger post-nadir fall in TCR diversity correlated inversely with survival time in deceased patients. After the lymphocyte nadir, photon-treated repertoires showed oligoclonal expansion, especially of CD8+ Temra cells. Under photons, naive T cells and diversity fell while effector/memory populations rose.

Generated by immunoSEQ multiplex PCR, the TCRdb table keeps only in-frame clones and is missing some. The sample records more than 35,000 clones, over 75% being singletons. There are 18 residues in the CDR3. Between the trimmed V and J ends, which lost 0 bases and 0 bases, there was a span of 16 bases. From germline, CDR1 is SGHNT and CDR2 YYREEE (reference sequence). In regard to this clone: The antigen is undetermined.

V and J are TRBV5-4 and TRBJ2-1; weak D call: TRBD2 (6 bases). The receptor comes from a man aged 45-60 years with gastric cancer. This sample comprised peripheral blood, obtained from a patient treated with photon-based radiotherapy. DNA of the CDR3: TGTGCCAGCAGCTTGGGGATGGGGGGATCATTCTCCTACAATGAGCAGTTCTTC. It encodes CASSLGMGGSFSYNEQFF.